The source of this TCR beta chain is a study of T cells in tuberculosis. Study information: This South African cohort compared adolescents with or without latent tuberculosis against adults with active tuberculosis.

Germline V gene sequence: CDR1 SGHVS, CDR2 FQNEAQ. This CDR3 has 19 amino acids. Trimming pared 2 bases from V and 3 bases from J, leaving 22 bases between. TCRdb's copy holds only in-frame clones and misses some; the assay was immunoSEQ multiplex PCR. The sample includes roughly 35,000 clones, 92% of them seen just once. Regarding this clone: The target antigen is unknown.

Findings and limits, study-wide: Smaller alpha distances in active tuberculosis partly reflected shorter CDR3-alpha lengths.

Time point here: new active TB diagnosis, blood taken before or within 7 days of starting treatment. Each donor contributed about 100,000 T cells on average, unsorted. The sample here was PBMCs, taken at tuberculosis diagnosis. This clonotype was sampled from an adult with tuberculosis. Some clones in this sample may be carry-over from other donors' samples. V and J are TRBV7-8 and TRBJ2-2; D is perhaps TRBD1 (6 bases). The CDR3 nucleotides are TGTGCCAGCAGCTTACCAACAGGGTTACAGGTCTTCTACACCGGGGAGCTGTTTTTT. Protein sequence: CASSLPTGLQVFYTGELFF.